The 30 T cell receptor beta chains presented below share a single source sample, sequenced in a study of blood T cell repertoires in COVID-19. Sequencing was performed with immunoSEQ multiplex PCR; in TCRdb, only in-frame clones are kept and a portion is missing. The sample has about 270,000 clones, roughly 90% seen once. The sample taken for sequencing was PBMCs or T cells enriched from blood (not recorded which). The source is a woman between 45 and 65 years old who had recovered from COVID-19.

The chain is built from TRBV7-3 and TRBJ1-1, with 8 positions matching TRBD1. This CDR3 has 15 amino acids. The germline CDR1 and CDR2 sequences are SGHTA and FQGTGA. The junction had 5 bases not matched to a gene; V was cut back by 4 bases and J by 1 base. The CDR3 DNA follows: TGTGCCAGCAGCTCGGGACAGGCGGGGAACACTGAAGCTTTCTTT. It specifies CASSSGQAGNTEAFF.

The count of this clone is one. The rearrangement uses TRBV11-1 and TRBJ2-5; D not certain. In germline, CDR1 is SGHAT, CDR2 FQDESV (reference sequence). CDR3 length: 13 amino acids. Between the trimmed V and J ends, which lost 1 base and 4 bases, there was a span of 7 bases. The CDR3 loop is CASSLGAPETQYF. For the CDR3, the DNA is TGTGCCAGCAGCTTAGGAGCCCCAGAGACCCAGTACTTC. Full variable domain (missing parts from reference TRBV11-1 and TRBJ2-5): EAEVAQSPRYKITEKSQAVAFWCDPISGHATLYWYRQILGQGPELLVQFQDESVVDDSQLPKDRFSAERLKGVDSTLKIQPAELGDSAMYLCASSLGAPETQYFGPGTRLLVL.

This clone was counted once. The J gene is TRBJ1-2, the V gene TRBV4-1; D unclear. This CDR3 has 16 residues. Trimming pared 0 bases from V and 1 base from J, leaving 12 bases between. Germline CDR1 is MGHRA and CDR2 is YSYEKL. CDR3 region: CASSQEWQNYNYGYTF. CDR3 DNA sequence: TGCGCCAGCAGCCAAGAGTGGCAGAACTATAACTATGGCTACACCTTC.

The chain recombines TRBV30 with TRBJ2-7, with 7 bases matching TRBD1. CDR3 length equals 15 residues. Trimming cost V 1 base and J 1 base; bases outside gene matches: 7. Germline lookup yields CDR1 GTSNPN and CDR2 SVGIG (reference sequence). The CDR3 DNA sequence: TGTGCCTGGAGTGGCTCGGACAGGCCATCCTACGAGCAGTACTTC. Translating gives CAWSGSDRPSYEQYF.

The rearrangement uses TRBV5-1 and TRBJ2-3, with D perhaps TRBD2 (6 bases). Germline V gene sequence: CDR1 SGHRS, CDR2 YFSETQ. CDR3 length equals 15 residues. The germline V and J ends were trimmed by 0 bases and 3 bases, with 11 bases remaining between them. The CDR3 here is CASSLDSGRTDTQYF. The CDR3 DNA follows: TGCGCCAGCAGCTTGGACTCAGGGAGGACAGATACGCAGTATTTT.

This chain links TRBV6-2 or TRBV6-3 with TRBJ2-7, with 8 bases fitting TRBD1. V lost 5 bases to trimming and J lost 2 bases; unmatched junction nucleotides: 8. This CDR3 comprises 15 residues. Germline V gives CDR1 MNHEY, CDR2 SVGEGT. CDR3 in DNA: TGTGCCAGCAGTGGCGGACAGGGCTCTACCTACGAGCAGTACTTC. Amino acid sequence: CASSGGQGSTYEQYF.

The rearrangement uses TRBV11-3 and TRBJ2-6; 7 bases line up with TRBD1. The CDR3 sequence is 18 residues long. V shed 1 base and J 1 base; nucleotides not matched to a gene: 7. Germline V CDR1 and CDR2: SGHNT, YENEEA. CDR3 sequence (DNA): TGTGCCAGCAGCTTAGGAAGGACAGGAGGATCTGGGGCCAACGTCCTGACTTTC. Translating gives CASSLGRTGGSGANVLTF.

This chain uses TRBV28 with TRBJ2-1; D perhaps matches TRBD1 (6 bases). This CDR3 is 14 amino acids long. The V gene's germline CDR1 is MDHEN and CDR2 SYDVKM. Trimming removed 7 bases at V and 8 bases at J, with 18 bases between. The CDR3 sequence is CASNPRQAGDEQFF. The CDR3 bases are TGTGCCAGCAACCCGAGACAGGCAGGGGATGAGCAGTTCTTC. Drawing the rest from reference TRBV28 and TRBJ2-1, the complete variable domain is DVKVTQSSRYLVKRTGEKVFLECVQDMDHENMFWYRQDPGLGLRLIYFSYDVKMKEKGDIPEGYSVSREKKERFSLILESASTNQTSMYLCASNPRQAGDEQFFGPGTRLTVL.

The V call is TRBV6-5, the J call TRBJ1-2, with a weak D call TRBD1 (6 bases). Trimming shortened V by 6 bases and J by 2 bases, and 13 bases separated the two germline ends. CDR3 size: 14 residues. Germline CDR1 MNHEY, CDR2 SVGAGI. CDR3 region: CASRYRTVNYGYTF. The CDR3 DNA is TGTGCCAGCAGATATAGGACAGTCAACTATGGCTACACCTTC.

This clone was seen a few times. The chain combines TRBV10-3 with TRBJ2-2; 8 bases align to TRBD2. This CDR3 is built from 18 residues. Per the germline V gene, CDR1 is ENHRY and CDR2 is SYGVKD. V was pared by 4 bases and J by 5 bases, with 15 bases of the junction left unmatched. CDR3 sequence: CAISAPPSAGELTGELFF. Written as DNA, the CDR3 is TGTGCCATCAGTGCTCCCCCTTCAGCGGGAGAGCTAACCGGGGAGCTGTTTTTT.

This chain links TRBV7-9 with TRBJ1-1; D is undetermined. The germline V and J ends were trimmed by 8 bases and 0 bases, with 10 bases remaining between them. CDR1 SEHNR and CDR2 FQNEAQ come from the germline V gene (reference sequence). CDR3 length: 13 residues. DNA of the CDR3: TGTGCCAGCCGTGGGGAGGTGAACACTGAAGCTTTCTTT. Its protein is CASRGEVNTEAFF.

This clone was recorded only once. The CDR3: CASSRPEAFF. CDR3 coding DNA: TGTGCCAGCAGCCGTCCGGAAGCTTTCTTT. The chain couples TRBV7-3 to TRBJ1-1; no reliable D call. This CDR3 region has 10 residues. The germline V and J ends were trimmed by 5 bases and 8 bases, with 6 bases remaining between them. The germline gives CDR1 SGHTA, CDR2 FQGTGA.

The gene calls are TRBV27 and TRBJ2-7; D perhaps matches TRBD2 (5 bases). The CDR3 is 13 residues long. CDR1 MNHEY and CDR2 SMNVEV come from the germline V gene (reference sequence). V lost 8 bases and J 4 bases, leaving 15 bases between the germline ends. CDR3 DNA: TGTGCCAGCCGGGATTCCTCCCTGTACGAGCAGTACTTC. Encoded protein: CASRDSSLYEQYF.

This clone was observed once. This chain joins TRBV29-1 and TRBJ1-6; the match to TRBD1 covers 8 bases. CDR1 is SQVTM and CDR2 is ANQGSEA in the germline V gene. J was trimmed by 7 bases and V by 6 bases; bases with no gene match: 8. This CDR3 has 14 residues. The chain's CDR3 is CSVKFGTGNSPLHF. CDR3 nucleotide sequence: TGCAGCGTCAAGTTCGGGACAGGCAATTCACCCCTCCACTTT.

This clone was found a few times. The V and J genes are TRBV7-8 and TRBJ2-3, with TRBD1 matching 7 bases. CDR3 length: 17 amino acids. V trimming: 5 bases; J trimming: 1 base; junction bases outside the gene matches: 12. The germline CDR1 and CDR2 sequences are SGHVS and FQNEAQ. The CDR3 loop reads CASSPRQGRVGTDTQYF. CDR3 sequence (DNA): TGTGCCAGCAGCCCCCGACAGGGAAGGGTCGGCACAGATACGCAGTATTTT.

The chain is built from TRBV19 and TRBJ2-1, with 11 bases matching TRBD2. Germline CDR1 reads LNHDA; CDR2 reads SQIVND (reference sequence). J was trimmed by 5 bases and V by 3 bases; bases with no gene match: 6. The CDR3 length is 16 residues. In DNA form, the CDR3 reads TGTGCCAGTAGTATTGACGGGACTAGCGGCAACAATGAGCAGTTCTTC. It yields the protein CASSIDGTSGNNEQFF.

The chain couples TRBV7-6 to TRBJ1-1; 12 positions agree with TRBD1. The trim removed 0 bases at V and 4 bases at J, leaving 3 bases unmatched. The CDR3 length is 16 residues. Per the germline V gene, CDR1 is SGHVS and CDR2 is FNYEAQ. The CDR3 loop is CASSLAGTGGRTEAFF. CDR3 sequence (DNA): TGTGCCAGCAGCTTAGCCGGGACAGGGGGCCGCACTGAAGCTTTCTTT.

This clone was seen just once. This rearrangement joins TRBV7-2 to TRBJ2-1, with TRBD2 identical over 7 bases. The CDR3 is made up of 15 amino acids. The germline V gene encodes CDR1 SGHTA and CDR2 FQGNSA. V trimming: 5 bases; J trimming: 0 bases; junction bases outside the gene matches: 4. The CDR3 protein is CASSQRTSSYNEQFF. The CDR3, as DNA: TGTGCCAGCAGCCAACGGACTAGCTCCTACAATGAGCAGTTCTTC.

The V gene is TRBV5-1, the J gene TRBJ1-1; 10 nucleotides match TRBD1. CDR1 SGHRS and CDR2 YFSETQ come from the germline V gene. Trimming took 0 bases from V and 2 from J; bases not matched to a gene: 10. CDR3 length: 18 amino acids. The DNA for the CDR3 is TGCGCCAGCAGCTTGGAACCTTTTGGACAGGGGGGAAACACTGAAGCTTTCTTT. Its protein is CASSLEPFGQGGNTEAFF.

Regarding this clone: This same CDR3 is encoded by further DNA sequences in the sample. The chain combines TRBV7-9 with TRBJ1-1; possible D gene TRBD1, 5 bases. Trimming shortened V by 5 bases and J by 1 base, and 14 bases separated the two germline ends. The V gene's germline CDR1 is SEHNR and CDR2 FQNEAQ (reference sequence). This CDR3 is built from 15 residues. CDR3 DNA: TGTGCCAGCAGCCCTAATCTTCAGGGGAACACTGAAGCTTTCTTT. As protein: CASSPNLQGNTEAFF.

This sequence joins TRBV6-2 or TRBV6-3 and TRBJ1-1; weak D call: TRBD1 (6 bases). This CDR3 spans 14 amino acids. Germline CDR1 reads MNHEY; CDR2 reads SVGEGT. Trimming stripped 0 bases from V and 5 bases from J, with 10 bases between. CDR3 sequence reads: CASSYSKQGTEAFF. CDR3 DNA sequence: TGTGCCAGCAGTTACTCGAAGCAGGGGACTGAAGCTTTCTTT.

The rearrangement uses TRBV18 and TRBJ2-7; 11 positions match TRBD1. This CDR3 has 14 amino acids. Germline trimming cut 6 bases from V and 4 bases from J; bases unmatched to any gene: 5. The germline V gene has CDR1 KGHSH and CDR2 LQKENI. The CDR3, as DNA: TGTGCCAGCTCCCTGGGACAGGGGGGGTACGAGCAGTACTTC. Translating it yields CASSLGQGGYEQYF.

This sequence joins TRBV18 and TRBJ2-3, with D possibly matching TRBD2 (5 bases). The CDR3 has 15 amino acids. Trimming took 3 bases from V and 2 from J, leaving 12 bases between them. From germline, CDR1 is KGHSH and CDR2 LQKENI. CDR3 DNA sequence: TGTGCCAGCTCACCGATTCGGGGAAACACAGATACGCAGTATTTT. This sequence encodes CASSPIRGNTDTQYF.

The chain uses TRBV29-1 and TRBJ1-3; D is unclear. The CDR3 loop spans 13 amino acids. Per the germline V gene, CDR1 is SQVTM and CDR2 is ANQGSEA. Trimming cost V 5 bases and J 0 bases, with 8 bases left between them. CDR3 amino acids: CSVTTDSGNTIYF. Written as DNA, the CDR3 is TGCAGCGTTACCACTGACTCTGGAAACACCATATATTTT.

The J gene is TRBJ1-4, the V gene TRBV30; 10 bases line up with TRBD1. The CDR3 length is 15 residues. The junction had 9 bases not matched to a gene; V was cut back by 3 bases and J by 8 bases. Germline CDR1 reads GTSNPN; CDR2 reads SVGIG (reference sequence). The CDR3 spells CAWSPGTGVSEKLFF. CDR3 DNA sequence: TGTGCCTGGAGCCCTGGGACAGGGGTTTCGGAAAAACTGTTTTTT.

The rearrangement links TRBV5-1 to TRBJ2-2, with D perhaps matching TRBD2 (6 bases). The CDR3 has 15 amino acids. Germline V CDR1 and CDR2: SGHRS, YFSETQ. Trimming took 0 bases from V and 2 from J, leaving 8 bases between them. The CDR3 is CASSLAGGNTGELFF. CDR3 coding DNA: TGCGCCAGCAGCTTGGCCGGGGGAAACACCGGGGAGCTGTTTTTT.

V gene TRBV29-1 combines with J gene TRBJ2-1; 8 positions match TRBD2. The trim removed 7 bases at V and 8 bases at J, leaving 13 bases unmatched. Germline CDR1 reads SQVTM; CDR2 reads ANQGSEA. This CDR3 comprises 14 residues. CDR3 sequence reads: CSGGAGVFLDEQFF. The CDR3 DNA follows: TGCAGCGGCGGAGCGGGAGTGTTTTTGGATGAGCAGTTCTTC.

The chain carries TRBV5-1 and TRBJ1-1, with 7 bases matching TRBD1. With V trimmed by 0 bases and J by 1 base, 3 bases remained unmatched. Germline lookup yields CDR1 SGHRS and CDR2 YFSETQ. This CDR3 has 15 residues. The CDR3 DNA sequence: TGCGCCAGCAGCTTGGTAGGGGGCACGAACACTGAAGCTTTCTTT. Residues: CASSLVGGTNTEAFF. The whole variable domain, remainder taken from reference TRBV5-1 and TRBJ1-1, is KAGVTQTPRYLIKTRGQQVTLSCSPISGHRSVSWYQQTPGQGLQFLFEYFSETQRNKGNFPGRFSGRQFSNSRSEMNVSTLELGDSALYLCASSLVGGTNTEAFFGQGTRLTVV.

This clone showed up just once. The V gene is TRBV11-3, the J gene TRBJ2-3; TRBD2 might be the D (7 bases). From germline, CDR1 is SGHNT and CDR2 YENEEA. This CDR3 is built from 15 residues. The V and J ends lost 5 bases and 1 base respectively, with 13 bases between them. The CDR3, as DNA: TGTGCCAGCAGCAGGGGAGGGGGGGGCACAGATACGCAGTATTTT. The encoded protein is CASSRGGGGTDTQYF.

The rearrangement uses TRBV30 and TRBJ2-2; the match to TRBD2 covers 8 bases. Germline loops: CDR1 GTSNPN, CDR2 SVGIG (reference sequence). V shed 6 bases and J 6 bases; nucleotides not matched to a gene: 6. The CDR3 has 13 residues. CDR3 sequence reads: CACSPTSAGELFF. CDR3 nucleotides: TGTGCCTGCAGTCCGACTAGCGCCGGGGAGCTGTTTTTT. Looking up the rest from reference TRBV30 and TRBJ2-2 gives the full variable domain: SQTIHQWPATLVQPVGSPLSLECTVEGTSNPNLYWYRQAAGRGLQLLFYSVGIGQISSEVPQNLSASRPQDRQFILSSKKLLLSDSGFYLCACSPTSAGELFFGEGSRLTVL.